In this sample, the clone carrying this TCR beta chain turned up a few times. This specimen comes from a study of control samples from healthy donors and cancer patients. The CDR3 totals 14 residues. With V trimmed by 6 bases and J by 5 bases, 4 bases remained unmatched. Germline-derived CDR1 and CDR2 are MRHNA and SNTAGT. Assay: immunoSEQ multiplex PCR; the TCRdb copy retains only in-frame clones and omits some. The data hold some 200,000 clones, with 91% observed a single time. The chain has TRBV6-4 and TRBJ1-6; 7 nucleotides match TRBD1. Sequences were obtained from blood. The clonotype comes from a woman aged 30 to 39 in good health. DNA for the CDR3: TGTGCCAGCAGCACAGGGGTGGATAATTCACCCCTCCACTTT. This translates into CASSTGVDNSPLHF.